Following are 14 T cell receptor beta chains from one sample sequenced in a study of graft-versus-host responses after intestinal transplantation. Antigens of these TCRs are unknown. The protocol was immunoSEQ multiplex PCR, while the TCRdb copy is restricted to in-frame clones and leaves out a portion. The sample holds approximately 130,000 clones, approximately 94% seen once. Sample: unstimulated CD4+ T cells sorted from spleen or lymph node cells, taken before intestinal transplant. These receptors were collected from a human donor who received an intestinal transplant.

The V and J genes are TRBV7-9 and TRBJ2-7; no clear D. V was pared by 0 bases and J by 1 base, with 10 bases between. The CDR3 spans 15 residues. The germline V gene encodes CDR1 SEHNR and CDR2 FQNEAQ (reference sequence). In DNA, the CDR3 is TGTGCCAGCAGCTTAGCGTCTACATTTTCCTACGAGCAGTACTTC. Translating gives CASSLASTFSYEQYF.

The chain couples TRBV29-1 to TRBJ1-2; D gene ambiguous. Trimming removed 4 bases from V and 6 bases from J, with 12 bases in between. CDR3 length equals 12 residues. Germline V gives CDR1 SQVTM, CDR2 ANQGSEA. CDR3: CSVAYQGNGYTF. The CDR3 region has the DNA TGCAGCGTTGCGTATCAAGGGAATGGCTACACCTTC.

The chain employs TRBV11-3 and TRBJ1-1; D is uncertain. This CDR3 region has 13 residues. Trimming shortened V by 3 bases and J by 10 bases, and 15 bases separated the two germline ends. Per germline, CDR1 SGHNT and CDR2 YENEEA. The CDR3 loop reads CASSFLGSAVAFF. In DNA, the CDR3 is TGTGCCAGCAGCTTTTTAGGATCAGCGGTAGCTTTCTTT.

The chain links TRBV5-1 to TRBJ2-7; D perhaps matches TRBD1 (5 bases). Germline CDR1 is SGHRS and CDR2 is YFSETQ. CDR3 length: 16 residues. Trimming pared 0 bases from V and 2 bases from J, leaving 15 bases between. The CDR3 here is CASSLGSPVTAYEQYF. DNA for the CDR3: TGCGCCAGCAGCTTGGGGTCACCGGTGACAGCCTACGAGCAGTACTTC.

The sample holds one count of this clone. The gene calls are TRBV7-9 and TRBJ1-1; no clear D gene. Germline assignment: CDR1 SEHNR and CDR2 FQNEAQ (reference sequence). This CDR3 comprises 14 residues. Trimming stripped 6 bases from V and 3 bases from J, with 14 bases between. As DNA, the CDR3 is TGTGCCAGCAGTCTTTTCGATGGGGACACTGAAGCTTTCTTT. This gives the protein CASSLFDGDTEAFF.

This chain's CDR3 is CASSLASYGYTF. The DNA of the CDR3 is TGTGCCAGCAGCTTGGCGAGCTATGGCTACACCTTC. The gene calls are TRBV5-6 and TRBJ1-2; D remains ambiguous. V lost 0 bases and J lost 4, with 4 bases in between. This CDR3 has 12 amino acids. Germline-derived CDR1 and CDR2 are SGHDT and YYEEEE.

This chain joins TRBV7-9 and TRBJ2-5, with TRBD2 matching over 11 bases. Germline trimming cut 5 bases from V and 5 bases from J; bases unmatched to any gene: 4. CDR1 is SEHNR and CDR2 is FQNEAQ in the germline V gene (reference sequence). The CDR3 covers 14 residues. This CDR3 is CASSRLAGRETQYF. CDR3 nucleotide sequence: TGTGCCAGCAGCCGACTAGCGGGGAGGGAGACCCAGTACTTC.

The V gene is TRBV5-4, the J gene TRBJ2-2; D not resolved. Germline CDR1 and CDR2: SGHNT and YYREEE (reference sequence). This CDR3 has 15 amino acids. With 0 bases removed from V and 1 base from J, the gap between germline ends came to 7 bases. The CDR3 DNA is TGTGCCAGCAGCTTGGAAGTGGAGAACACCGGGGAGCTGTTTTTT. Protein: CASSLEVENTGELFF.

The chain has TRBV13 and TRBJ1-6; TRBD1 agrees at 9 bases. V gave up 5 bases and J gave up 13 bases; unmatched junction bases: 15. This CDR3 has 16 amino acids. Germline values: CDR1 PRHDT, CDR2 FYEKMQ (reference sequence). The CDR3 DNA reads as TGTGCCAGCAGCCCATCGGACAGGGGCCCTTTTTCTCCCCTCCACTTT. It specifies CASSPSDRGPFSPLHF.

The J gene is TRBJ2-3, the V gene TRBV10-1; D is perhaps TRBD1 or TRBD2 (5 bases each). Looked up from germline, CDR1 is WNHNN and CDR2 is SYGVQD (reference sequence). V lost 5 bases to trimming and J lost 6 bases, with 9 bases between them. The CDR3 loop spans 12 amino acids. CDR3 amino acids: CASSPEGDTQYF. The CDR3, as DNA: TGCGCCAGCAGTCCCGAGGGGGATACGCAGTATTTT.

The rearrangement joins TRBV27 to TRBJ2-7, with 11 bases that match TRBD2. The CDR3 covers 15 residues. Germline lookup yields CDR1 MNHEY and CDR2 SMNVEV (reference sequence). The junction had 4 bases not matched to a gene; V was cut back by 4 bases and J by 2 bases. The CDR3 nucleotides read TGTGCCAGCAGTTCCATAGCGGGGGGGACCTACGAGCAGTACTTC. It is translated as CASSSIAGGTYEQYF.

The chain carries TRBV11-2 and TRBJ1-6; 9 bases map to TRBD1. Germline CDR1 SGHAT, CDR2 FQNNGV. V lost 2 bases to trimming and J lost 9 bases; unmatched junction nucleotides: 5. The CDR3 sequence is 15 residues long. CDR3 nucleotides: TGTGCCAGCAGCTTAACCGACAGGGGGGGTTCACCCCTCCACTTT. This encodes CASSLTDRGGSPLHF.

V gene TRBV7-8 combines with J gene TRBJ1-2; D not resolved. With 2 bases removed from V and 5 bases from J, the gap between germline ends came to 15 bases. CDR3 length equals 15 residues. Germline-derived CDR1 and CDR2 are SGHVS and FQNEAQ. CDR3 sequence reads: CASSLMGVARYGYTF. The CDR3 DNA sequence: TGTGCCAGCAGCTTAATGGGAGTGGCACGATATGGCTACACCTTC.

J is TRBJ1-4 and V is TRBV5-1; D gene ambiguous. Germline V lookup: CDR1 SGHRS, CDR2 YFSETQ. The V gene lost 2 bases and the J gene lost 4 bases, with 15 bases spanning the gap. The CDR3 is made up of 16 amino acids. The CDR3 region has the DNA TGCGCCAGCAGCTTAAAGACGGTGGGTGTTAATGAAAAACTGTTTTTT. The encoded protein is CASSLKTVGVNEKLFF.